This T cell receptor beta chain was sequenced during a study of chemoradiotherapy in HPV16-positive cancers. Study information: Functional T-cell assays on a couple of HPV16-positive patients' cells defined candidate HPV-specific clones and common TCR motifs. Study-wide results and limits: The functional HPV-specific definition rests on just a couple of HPV16-positive patients.

Only in-frame clones appear in the TCRdb table, and some are missing; sequencing was by immunoSEQ multiplex PCR. This table has over 10,000 clones, just under 80% appearing once. V dropped 4 bases and J dropped 9; count of bases not matched to a gene: 12. Germline CDR1 reads MNHNY; CDR2 reads SVGAGI (reference sequence). CDR3 length: 16 amino acids. Repertoires were sampled repeatedly during chemoradiotherapy. This clone is labeled as large. The antigen is not known. The receptor was isolated from a human donor with HPV-associated anogenital cancer. Sample collection occurred from a patient who underwent chemoradiotherapy. The J gene is TRBJ2-1, the V gene TRBV6-6; TRBD1 agrees at 10 bases. The CDR3 here is CASSSRQGASVGEQFF. The CDR3 nucleotides are TGTGCCAGCAGTTCCCGACAGGGGGCATCGGTTGGTGAGCAGTTCTTC.